This TCR beta chain was identified during a study of blood T cell repertoires in COVID-19. Background on the study: Donors in the United States, Italy and Spain gave samples during acute or convalescent COVID-19. Sample material is recorded as cDNA or gDNA derived from T cells, B-cell-depleted T cells, or PBMCs.

In the original analysis: Estimated nucleated cell counts came from reference gene primer amplification. This table comes from immunoSEQ multiplex PCR, and its TCRdb copy is limited to in-frame clones, with some not included. For V, J and clone size, that table is used; D and trimming come from the DNA. The sample holds some 200,000 clones, under 95% seen once. Germline assignment: CDR1 MGHRA and CDR2 YSYEKL. The CDR3 length is 15 residues. J was trimmed by 0 bases and V by 3 bases; bases with no gene match: 3. The chain joins TRBV4-1 to TRBJ2-7; the match to TRBD1 covers 9 bases. Sequencing used peripheral blood. The receptor comes from a man aged 30-40 years with acute or convalescent COVID-19. The CDR3 bases are TGCGCCAGCAGCCACGGGACAGGGAGCTCCTACGAGCAGTACTTC. Protein sequence: CASSHGTGSSYEQYF.